Reported below is one TCR beta chain. The record originates from a study of radiotherapy plus CTLA-4 blockade in lung cancer. The V gene's germline CDR1 is SQVTM and CDR2 ANQGSEA. V lost 3 bases and J 3 bases, leaving 7 bases between the germline ends. The CDR3 runs 12 residues. The method was immunoSEQ multiplex PCR; TCRdb's version includes in-frame clones alone and lacks a portion of them. The sample lists about 66,000 clones, roughly four fifths occurring once. J is TRBJ2-3 and V is TRBV29-1; TRBD2 might be the D (6 bases). The TCR sequence derives from a human donor with non-small cell lung cancer who had a partial response to radiotherapy plus ipilimumab. The source material was peripheral blood, sampled from a patient treated with radiotherapy plus ipilimumab. CDR3 sequence: CSVEEGTDTQYF. For the CDR3, the DNA is TGCAGCGTTGAGGAGGGGACAGATACGCAGTATTTT.